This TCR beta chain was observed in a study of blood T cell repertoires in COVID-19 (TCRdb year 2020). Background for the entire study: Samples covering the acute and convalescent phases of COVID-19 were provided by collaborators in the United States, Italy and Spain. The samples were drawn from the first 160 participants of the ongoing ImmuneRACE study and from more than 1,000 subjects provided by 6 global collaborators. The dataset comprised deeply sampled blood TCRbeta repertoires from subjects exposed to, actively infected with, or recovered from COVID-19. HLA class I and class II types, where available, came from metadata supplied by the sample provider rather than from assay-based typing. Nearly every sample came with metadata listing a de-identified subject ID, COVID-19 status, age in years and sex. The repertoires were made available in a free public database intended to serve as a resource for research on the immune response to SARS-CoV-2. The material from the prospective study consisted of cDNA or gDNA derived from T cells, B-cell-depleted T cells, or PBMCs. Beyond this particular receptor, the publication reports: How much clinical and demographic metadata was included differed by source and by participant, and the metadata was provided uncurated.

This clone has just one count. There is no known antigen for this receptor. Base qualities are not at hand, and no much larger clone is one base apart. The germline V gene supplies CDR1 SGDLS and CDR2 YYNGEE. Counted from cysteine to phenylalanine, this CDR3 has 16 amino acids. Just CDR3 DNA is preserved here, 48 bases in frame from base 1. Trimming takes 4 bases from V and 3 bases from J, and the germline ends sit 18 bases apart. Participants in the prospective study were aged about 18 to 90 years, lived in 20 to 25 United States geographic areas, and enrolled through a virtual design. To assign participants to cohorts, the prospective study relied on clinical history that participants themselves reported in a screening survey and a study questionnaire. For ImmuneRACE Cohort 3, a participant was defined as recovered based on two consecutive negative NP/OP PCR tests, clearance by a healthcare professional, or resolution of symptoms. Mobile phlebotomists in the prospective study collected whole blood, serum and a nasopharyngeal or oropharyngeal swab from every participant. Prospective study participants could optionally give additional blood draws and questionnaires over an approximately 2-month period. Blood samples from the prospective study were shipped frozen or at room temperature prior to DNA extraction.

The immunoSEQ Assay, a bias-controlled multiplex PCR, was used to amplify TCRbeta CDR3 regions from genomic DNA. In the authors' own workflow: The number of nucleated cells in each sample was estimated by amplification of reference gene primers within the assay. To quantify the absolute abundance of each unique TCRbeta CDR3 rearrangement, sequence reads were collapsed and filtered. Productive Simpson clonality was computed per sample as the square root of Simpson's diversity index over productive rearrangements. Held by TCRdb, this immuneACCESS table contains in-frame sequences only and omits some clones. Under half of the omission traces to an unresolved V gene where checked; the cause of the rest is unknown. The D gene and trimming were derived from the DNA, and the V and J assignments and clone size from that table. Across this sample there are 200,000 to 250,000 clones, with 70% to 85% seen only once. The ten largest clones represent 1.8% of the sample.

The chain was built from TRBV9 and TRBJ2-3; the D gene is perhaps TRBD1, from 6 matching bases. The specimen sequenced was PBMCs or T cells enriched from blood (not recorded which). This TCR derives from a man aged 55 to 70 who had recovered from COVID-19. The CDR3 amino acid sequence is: CASSPPLGRGTDTQYF. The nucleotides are TGTGCCAGCAGCCCCCCTTTGGGCAGGGGAACAGATACGCAGTATTTT.